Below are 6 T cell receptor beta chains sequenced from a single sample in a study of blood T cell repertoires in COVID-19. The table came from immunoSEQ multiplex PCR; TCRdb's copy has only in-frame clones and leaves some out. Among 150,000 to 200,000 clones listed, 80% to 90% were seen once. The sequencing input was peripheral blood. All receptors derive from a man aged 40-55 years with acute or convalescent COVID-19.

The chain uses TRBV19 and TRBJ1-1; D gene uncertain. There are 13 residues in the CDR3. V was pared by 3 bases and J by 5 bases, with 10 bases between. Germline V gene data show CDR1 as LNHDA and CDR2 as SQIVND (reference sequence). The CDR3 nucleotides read TGTGCCAGTAGTATGCCGTACCGGACTGAAGCTTTCTTT. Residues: CASSMPYRTEAFF.

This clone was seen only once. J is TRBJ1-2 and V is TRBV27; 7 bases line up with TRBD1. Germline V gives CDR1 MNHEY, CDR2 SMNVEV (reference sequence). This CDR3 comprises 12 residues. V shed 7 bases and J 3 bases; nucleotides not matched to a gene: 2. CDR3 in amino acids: CASKTGDYGYTF. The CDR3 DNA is TGTGCCAGCAAAACAGGGGACTATGGCTACACCTTC.

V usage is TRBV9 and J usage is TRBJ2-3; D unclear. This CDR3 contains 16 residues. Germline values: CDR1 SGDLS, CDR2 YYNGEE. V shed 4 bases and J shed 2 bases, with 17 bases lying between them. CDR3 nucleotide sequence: TGTGCCAGCAGCCCGACAACCCTCTCCCTCACAGATACGCAGTATTTT. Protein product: CASSPTTLSLTDTQYF.

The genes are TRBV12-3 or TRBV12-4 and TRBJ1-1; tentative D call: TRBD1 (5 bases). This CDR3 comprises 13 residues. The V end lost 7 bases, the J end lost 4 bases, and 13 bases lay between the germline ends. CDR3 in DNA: TGTGCCAGCACCGATAATAGGGGCACTGAAGCTTTCTTT. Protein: CASTDNRGTEAFF.

The CDR3 reads CASSLSGGIYYEQYF. In DNA, the CDR3 is TGTGCCAGCAGCCTTAGCGGGGGGATCTACTACGAGCAGTACTTC. This chain joins TRBV6-5 and TRBJ2-7, with 10 bases aligning to TRBD2. Germline V lookup: CDR1 MNHEY, CDR2 SVGAGI. The V gene end was trimmed by 6 bases and the J gene end by 3 bases; junction bases not matched to a gene: 8. CDR3 size: 15 residues.

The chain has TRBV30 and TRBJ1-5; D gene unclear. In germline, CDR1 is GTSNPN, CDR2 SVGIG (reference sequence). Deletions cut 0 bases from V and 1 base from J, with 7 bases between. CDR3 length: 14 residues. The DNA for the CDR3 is TGTGCCTGGAGTGTATCTATAAGCAATCAGCCCCAGCATTTT. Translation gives CAWSVSISNQPQHF.